This section outlines one T cell receptor (beta chain) sequence together with its context. Its antigen remains unknown. This CDR3 has 12 amino acids. Trimming removed 3 bases from V and 3 bases from J, with 9 bases in between. Germline V lookup: CDR1 SQVTM, CDR2 ANQGSEA. The source of the sample is a study of T cell responses to AZD1222 COVID-19 vaccine. The table came from immunoSEQ multiplex PCR; TCRdb's copy has only in-frame clones and leaves some out. Found here are approximately 170,000 clones, roughly nine tenths of them singletons; the top ten hold 6.9%. Findings and caveats of the study: Spike-specific TCR breadth and depth both grew after two AZD1222 doses. At baseline, just 5 or 6 AZD1222 recipients tested seropositive.

This material consisted of peripheral blood, taken on day 0 of AZD1222 vaccination. This TCR came from an adult in good health. This chain uses TRBV29-1 with TRBJ2-7; TRBD1 might be the D (5 bases). Written as DNA, the CDR3 is TGCAGCGTTGATAGTGACAGCTACGAGCAGTACTTC. It is translated as CSVDSDSYEQYF.